These T cell receptor beta chains were read from a single sample in a study of blood T cell repertoires in COVID-19. Produced via immunoSEQ multiplex PCR; TCRdb's table is partial and in-frame only. This sample yields more than 150,000 clones, of which more than 80% are seen a single time; around 12% belongs to the top ten. Sequenced sample: peripheral blood. The receptors derive from a woman of 80 years or more with COVID-19, enrolled during active disease. Both conserved end residues are part of each CDR3. A D gene is named only where the DNA matches it firmly. Not every row has a clone size; where given, it reads once, few, many or a size class.

j_call,clone_size,v_call,d_call,cdr3_aa,cdr3_nt
TRBJ2-5,.,TRBV19,TRBD1,CASSPLTGGGGTQYF,TGTGCCAGTAGTCCGTTGACAGGGGGCGGCGGGACCCAGTACTTC
TRBJ1-2,.,TRBV23-1,.,CASLLHQGDKPGYTF,TGCGCCAGCTTACTCCATCAAGGGGACAAACCTGGCTACACCTTC
TRBJ1-3,.,TRBV19,.,CASSNRDNGGNTIYF,TGTGCCAGTAGCAACCGGGACAATGGGGGAAACACCATATATTTT
TRBJ2-7,.,TRBV6-1,.,CASSEWGRRSYEQYF,TGTGCCAGCAGTGAATGGGGGCGACGCTCCTACGAGCAGTACTTC
TRBJ1-5,few,TRBV6-5,TRBD1,CASDRGANQPQHF,TGTGCCAGCGACAGGGGAGCAAATCAGCCCCAGCATTTT
TRBJ2-3,.,TRBV7-2,TRBD2,CASSRGTSGGTDTQYF,TGTGCCAGCAGCCGGGGGACTAGCGGGGGGACAGATACGCAGTATTTT
TRBJ2-7,.,TRBV7-9,TRBD2,CASGREGWSEQYF,TGTGCCAGCGGAAGGGAGGGTTGGAGCGAGCAGTACTTC
TRBJ1-4,.,TRBV15,.,CATSRAPVGGGEKLFF,TGTGCCACCAGCAGAGCCCCGGTGGGGGGGGGTGAAAAACTGTTTTTT
TRBJ2-2,.,TRBV30,.,CAWKAGPNTGELFF,TGTGCCTGGAAGGCGGGACCTAACACCGGGGAGCTGTTTTTT
TRBJ1-1,.,TRBV5-1,.,CASSLEQLANTEAFF,TGCGCCAGCAGCTTAGAACAGCTGGCGAACACTGAAGCTTTCTTT
TRBJ1-2,few,TRBV9,TRBD1,CASSVAGQGAPGIGYTF,TGTGCCAGCAGCGTAGCTGGTCAGGGGGCTCCCGGGATCGGCTACACCTTC
TRBJ2-3,.,TRBV2,TRBD1,CASSQDRGFTDTQYF,TGTGCCAGCAGTCAGGACAGGGGGTTTACAGATACGCAGTATTTT
TRBJ1-3,once,TRBV4-1,TRBD1,CASSPWTGRNTIYF,TGCGCCAGCAGCCCCTGGACAGGGAGGAACACCATATATTTT
TRBJ2-7,.,TRBV30,TRBD1,CAWRRQGVPYEQYF,TGTGCCTGGAGGAGACAGGGGGTACCCTACGAGCAGTACTTC
TRBJ1-6,.,TRBV5-1,TRBD1,CASSLGRGNSPLHF,TGCGCCAGCAGCTTGGGCAGGGGGAATTCACCCCTCCACTTT
TRBJ1-2,.,TRBV7-9,.,CASSPVGGVYGYTF,TGTGCCAGCAGCCCCGTCGGGGGGGTTTATGGCTACACCTTC
TRBJ1-6,.,TRBV9,TRBD1,CASSVDDGQGGSPLHF,TGTGCCAGCAGCGTAGATGATGGACAGGGTGGATCACCCCTCCACTTT
TRBJ2-1,.,TRBV5-4,TRBD2,CASSSGLAGVNEQFF,TGTGCCAGCAGCAGCGGACTAGCGGGAGTAAATGAGCAGTTCTTC